This is a list of T cell receptor beta chains from one sample in a study of Ad26.COV2.S vaccination and SARS-CoV-2 variants. The assay was immunoSEQ multiplex PCR, and TCRdb's table has in-frame clones only and misses some. Altogether over 400,000 clones are present, around 93% being singletons, with the ten largest covering 1.5% to 2%. The sample consisted of peripheral blood, taken in a trial of Ad26.COV2.S vaccine versus placebo. These receptors were taken from a person between 18 and 59 years old who received the Ad26.COV2.S COVID-19 vaccine or a placebo. Each CDR3 is given without its conserved first and last residue. For some rows the clone size is stated as once, few or many, or as a class when expanded; others skip it.

. | TRBV7-9 | ASSLARFSSYEQY
. | TRBV15 | ATSGNLGGEKLF
. | TRBV19 | ASSISDSPYNEQF
. | TRBV20-1 | SAASKGASY
. | TRBV7-2 | ASSFGRGGTGELF
. | TRBV24-1 | ATSETTGGKYEQY
. | TRBV28 | AIGSARAYGYT
. | TRBV28 | ASRPGQAYSYEQY
. | TRBV13 | ASSLMGRSTDTQY
once | TRBV7-6 | ASSLRALGGDTEAF
few | TRBV28 | ASNYGLHGELF
. | TRBV29-1 | TGSGAFNNEQF
. | TRBV25-1 | ASSEFMDQPQH
. | TRBV6-5 | ASSRGPTYGYT
. | TRBV3-1/TRBV3-2 | ASSQVKGANGEAF
. | TRBV7-9 | ASSLGGDRGIYSNQPQH
. | TRBV2 | ASSGLGGGFDEQY
. | TRBV9 | ASSVDAGREQF
few | TRBV4-1 | ASSLGTGRDSNQPQH
. | TRBV11-2 | ASSPIPGPRYGYT
. | TRBV7-2 | ASSLVAGTNQPQH
. | TRBV28 | ASSQGSYNEQF